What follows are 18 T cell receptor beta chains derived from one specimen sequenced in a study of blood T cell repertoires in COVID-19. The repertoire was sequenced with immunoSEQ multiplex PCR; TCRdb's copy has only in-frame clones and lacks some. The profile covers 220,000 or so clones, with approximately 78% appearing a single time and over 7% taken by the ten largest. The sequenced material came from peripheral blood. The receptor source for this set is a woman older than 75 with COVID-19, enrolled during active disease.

CDR3 residues: CASSPQEGANTEAFF. The CDR3 region has the DNA TGTGCCAGTAGTCCCCAGGAGGGGGCAAACACTGAAGCTTTCTTT. The J gene is TRBJ1-1, the V gene TRBV19; 7 nucleotides align to TRBD1. Trimming took 5 bases from V and 2 from J; bases not matched to a gene: 8. Per germline, CDR1 LNHDA and CDR2 SQIVND (reference sequence). The CDR3 totals 15 residues.

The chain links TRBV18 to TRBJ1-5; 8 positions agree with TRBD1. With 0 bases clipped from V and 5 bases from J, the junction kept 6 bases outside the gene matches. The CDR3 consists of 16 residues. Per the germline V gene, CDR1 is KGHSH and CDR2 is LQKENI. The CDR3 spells CASSPPGQGRDQPQHF. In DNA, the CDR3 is TGTGCCAGCTCACCACCCGGACAGGGTCGGGATCAGCCCCAGCATTTT. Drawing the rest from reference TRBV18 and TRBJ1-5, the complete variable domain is NAGVMQNPRHLVRRRGQEARLRCSPMKGHSHVYWYRQLPEEGLKFMVYLQKENIIDESGMPKERFSAEFPKEGPSILRIQQVVRGDSAAYFCASSPPGQGRDQPQHFGDGTRLSIL.

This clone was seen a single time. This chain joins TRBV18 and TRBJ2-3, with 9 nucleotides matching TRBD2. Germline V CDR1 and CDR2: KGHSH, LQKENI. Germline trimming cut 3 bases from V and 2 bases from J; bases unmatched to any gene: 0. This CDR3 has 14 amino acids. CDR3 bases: TGTGCCAGCTCACCGGGACTAGCCACAGATACGCAGTATTTT. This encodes CASSPGLATDTQYF.

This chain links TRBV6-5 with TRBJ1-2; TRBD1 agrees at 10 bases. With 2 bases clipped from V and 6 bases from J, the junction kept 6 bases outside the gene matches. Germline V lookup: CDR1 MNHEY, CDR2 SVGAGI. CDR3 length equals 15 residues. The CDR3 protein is CASSYRQGARNGYTF. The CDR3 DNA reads TGTGCCAGCAGTTACCGACAGGGGGCGCGGAATGGCTACACCTTC.

CDR3 DNA sequence: TGTGCCAGCAGTGAACTCCAGGGGAGGGGCACTGAAGCTTTCTTT. Its protein is CASSELQGRGTEAFF. The chain joins TRBV6-1 to TRBJ1-1, with D possibly TRBD1 on 6 matching bases. The CDR3 loop spans 15 amino acids. CDR1 is MNHNS, CDR2 SASEGT, per germline. V lost 2 bases and J lost 4, with 14 bases in between.

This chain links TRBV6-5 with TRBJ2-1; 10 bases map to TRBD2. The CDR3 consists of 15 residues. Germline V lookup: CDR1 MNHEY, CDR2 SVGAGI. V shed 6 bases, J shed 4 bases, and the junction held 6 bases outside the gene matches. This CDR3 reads CASRAGTSVYNEQFF. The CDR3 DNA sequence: TGTGCCAGCAGAGCCGGGACTAGCGTTTACAATGAGCAGTTCTTC.

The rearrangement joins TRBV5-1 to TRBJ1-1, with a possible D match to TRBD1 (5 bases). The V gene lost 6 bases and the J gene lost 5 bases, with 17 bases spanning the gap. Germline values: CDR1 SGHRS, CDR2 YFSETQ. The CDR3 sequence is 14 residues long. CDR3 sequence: CASNYASGWTEAFF. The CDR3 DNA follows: TGCGCCAGCAACTACGCGTCAGGGTGGACTGAAGCTTTCTTT.

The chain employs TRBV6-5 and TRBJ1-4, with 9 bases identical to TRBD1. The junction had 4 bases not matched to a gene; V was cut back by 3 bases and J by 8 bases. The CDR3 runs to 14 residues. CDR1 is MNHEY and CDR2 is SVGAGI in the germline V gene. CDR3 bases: TGTGCCAGCAGTTATACAGGGGGCCGAGAAAAACTGTTTTTT. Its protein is CASSYTGGREKLFF.

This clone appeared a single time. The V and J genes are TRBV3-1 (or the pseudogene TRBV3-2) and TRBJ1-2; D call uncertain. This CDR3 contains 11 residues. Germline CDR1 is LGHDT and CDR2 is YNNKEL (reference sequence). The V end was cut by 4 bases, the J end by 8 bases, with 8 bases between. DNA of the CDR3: TGTGCCAGCAGCCGAGGGAGGGGCTACACCTTC. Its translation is CASSRGRGYTF.

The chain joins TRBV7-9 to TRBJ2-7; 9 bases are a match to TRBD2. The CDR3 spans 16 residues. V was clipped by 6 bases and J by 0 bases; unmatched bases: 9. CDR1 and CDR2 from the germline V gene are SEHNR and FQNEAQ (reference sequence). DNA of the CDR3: TGTGCCAGCAGTTTTAGCGGGAGCGGGACCTCCTACGAGCAGTACTTC. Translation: CASSFSGSGTSYEQYF.

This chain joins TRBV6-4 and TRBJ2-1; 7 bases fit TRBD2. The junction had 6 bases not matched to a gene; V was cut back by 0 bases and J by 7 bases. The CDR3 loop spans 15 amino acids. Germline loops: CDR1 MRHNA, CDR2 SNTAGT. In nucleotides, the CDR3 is TGTGCCAGCAGTGACTCCAAACTAGCGACTAATGAGCAGTTCTTC. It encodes CASSDSKLATNEQFF.

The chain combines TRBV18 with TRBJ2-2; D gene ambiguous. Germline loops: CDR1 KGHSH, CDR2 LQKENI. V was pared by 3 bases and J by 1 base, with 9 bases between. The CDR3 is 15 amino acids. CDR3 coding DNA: TGTGCCAGCTCACCGATTGCAGGGAACACCGGGGAGCTGTTTTTT. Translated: CASSPIAGNTGELFF.

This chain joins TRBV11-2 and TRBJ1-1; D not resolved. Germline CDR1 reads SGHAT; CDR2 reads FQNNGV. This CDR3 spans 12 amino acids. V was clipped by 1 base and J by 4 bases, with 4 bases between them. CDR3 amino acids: CASSLVSTEAFF. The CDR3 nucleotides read TGTGCCAGCAGCTTAGTCAGCACTGAAGCTTTCTTT.

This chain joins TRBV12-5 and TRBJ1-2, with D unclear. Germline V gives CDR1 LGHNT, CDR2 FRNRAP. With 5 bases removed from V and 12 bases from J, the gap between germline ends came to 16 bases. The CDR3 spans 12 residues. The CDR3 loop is CASGTPGGKNTF. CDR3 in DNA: TGTGCTAGTGGTACCCCGGGAGGAAAAAACACCTTC. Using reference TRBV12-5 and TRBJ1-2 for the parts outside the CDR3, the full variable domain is DARVTQTPRHKVTEMGQEVTMRCQPILGHNTVFWYRQTMMQGLELLAYFRNRAPLDDSGMPKDRFSAEMPDATLATLKIQPSEPRDSAVYFCASGTPGGKNTFGSGTRLTVV.

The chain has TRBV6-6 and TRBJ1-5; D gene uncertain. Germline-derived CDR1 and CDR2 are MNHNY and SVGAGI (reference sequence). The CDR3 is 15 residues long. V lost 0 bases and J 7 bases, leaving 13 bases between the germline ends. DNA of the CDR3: TGTGCCAGCAGTTACTCGGACTCCTCGCGCCAGCCCCAGCATTTT. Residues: CASSYSDSSRQPQHF.

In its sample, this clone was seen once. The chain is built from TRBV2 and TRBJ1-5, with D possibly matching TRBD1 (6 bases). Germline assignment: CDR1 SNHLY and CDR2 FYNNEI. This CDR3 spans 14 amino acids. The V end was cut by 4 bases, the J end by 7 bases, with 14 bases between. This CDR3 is CASSAQGIRQPQHF. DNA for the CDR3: TGTGCCAGCAGTGCACAGGGCATACGGCAGCCCCAGCATTTT.

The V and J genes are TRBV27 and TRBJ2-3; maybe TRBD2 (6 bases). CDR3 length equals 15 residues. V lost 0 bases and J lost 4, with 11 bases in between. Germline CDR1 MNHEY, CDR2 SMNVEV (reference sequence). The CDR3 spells CASSLSGGAADTQYF. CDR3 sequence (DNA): TGTGCCAGCAGTTTATCAGGAGGGGCGGCAGATACGCAGTATTTT.

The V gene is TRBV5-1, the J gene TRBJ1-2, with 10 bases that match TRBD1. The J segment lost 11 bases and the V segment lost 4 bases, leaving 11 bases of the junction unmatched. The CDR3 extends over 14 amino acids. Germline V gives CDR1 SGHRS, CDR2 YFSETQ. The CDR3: CASSPTGTGVGYTF. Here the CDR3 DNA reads TGCGCCAGCAGCCCTACCGGGACAGGGGTTGGGTACACCTTC.